The T cell receptor beta chain described here comes from a study of regulatory T cells in long-lasting Graves disease. Study findings and constraints: There was favoring of TRBV28, TRBJ1-2 and TRBJ2-5 in persistent disease.

Noted time point: newly diagnosed GD, antithyroid drugs for less than 3 months. The authors made the TCR library using RNA they extracted from PBMCs. Graves' disease diagnosis relied on American Thyroid Association guidelines. As a group, patients came from one endocrinology department in Xi'an, China. Libraries of TCR beta came from iRepertoire HTBI primers plus Arm-PCR of CDR3 regions. TCRdb re-called the multiplex PCR reads with MiXCR, one entry per CDR3 protein. The sample shows a few hundred thousand distinct CDR3 sequences, roughly 14% of them seen only once. There are many counts of this clonotype. Its antigen is currently unknown. V gave up 4 bases and J gave up 9 bases; unmatched junction bases: 11. The V gene's germline CDR1 is SGHTA and CDR2 FQGNSA. The CDR3 sequence is 15 residues long. This sample also appeared in a second study, on T cells in Graves' hyperthyroidism and ophthalmopathy.

Sequences were derived from peripheral blood mononuclear cells (PBMCs), sampled at new diagnosis, from a patient treated with antithyroid drugs. This clonotype originated in a man aged 30 to 39 with Graves disease. This chain connects TRBV7-2 to TRBJ2-1, with 8 bases fitting TRBD2. The CDR3, as DNA: TGTGCCAGCAGCTCCCTCGGGACGGGGGGGGGTGAGCAGTTCTTC. It translates to CASSSLGTGGGEQFF.